The rows below give T cell receptor beta chains drawn from one sample of a study of blood T cell repertoires in COVID-19. Profiling relied on immunoSEQ multiplex PCR, and the TCRdb table lists in-frame clones only, not all of them. The top ten hold roughly 6.4% of the sample, which has 150,000 to 200,000 clones, around 82% seen once. The sequenced sample was peripheral blood. These receptors all come from a woman between 40 and 55 years old with COVID-19, enrolled during active disease. Both conserved end residues are part of each CDR3. A D gene is named only where the DNA matches it firmly. Only some rows state a clone size, as once, few, many or a class for expanded clones.

- | TRBJ2-3 | - | TRBV28 | TGTGCCAGCAGTGAGCGGGTAACTGGAGATACGCAGTATTTT | CASSERVTGDTQYF
TRBD2 | TRBJ2-5 | once | TRBV5-1 | TGCGCCAGCAGCTTGTCCGGGACTAGCGCTGCGGCGTCCCAGTACTTC | CASSLSGTSAAASQYF
- | TRBJ1-2 | once | TRBV18 | TGTGCCAGCTCACCTGACGGACAGAGCTACTATGGCTACACCTTC | CASSPDGQSYYGYTF
TRBD2 | TRBJ2-7 | few | TRBV5-1 | TGCGCCAGCAGCTTGGGTAGCGGGGACACCTACGAGCAGTACTTC | CASSLGSGDTYEQYF
TRBD2 | TRBJ2-2 | - | TRBV3-1/TRBV3-2 | TGTGCCAGCAGAGGACTAGCGGGGGGGCAGAACACCGGGGAGCTGTTTTTT | CASRGLAGGQNTGELFF
- | TRBJ2-3 | - | TRBV11-2 | TGTGCCAGCAGCTGGGGCGAGGGGGTTGGAACAGATACGCAGTATTTT | CASSWGEGVGTDTQYF
- | TRBJ2-5 | once | TRBV6-2/TRBV6-3 | TGTGCCAGCAGTTACCCGCAAGCAGGATTGGAAGAGACCCAGTACTTC | CASSYPQAGLEETQYF
TRBD2 | TRBJ2-1 | - | TRBV10-2 | TGCGCCAGCAGTCTACAGGGACTAGCGGGGGGGTCAACTGTCTACAATGAGCAGTTCTTC | CASSLQGLAGGSTVYNEQFF
- | TRBJ1-5 | - | TRBV6-1 | TGTGCCAGCAGTGAAGAACTCCGACAGTCGTTTGGGAATCAGCCCCAGCATTTT | CASSEELRQSFGNQPQHF
- | TRBJ1-2 | - | TRBV19 | TGTGCCAGTAGTATAGGGGCTGGCTACACCTTC | CASSIGAGYTF
TRBD1 | TRBJ1-4 | - | TRBV7-9 | TGTGCCAGCAGTTGGGACAGGTCCCCCGAAAAACTGTTTTTT | CASSWDRSPEKLFF
- | TRBJ2-4 | - | TRBV2 | TGTGCCAGCAGGACGGAGACCCGAGAGGCCAAAAACATTCAGTACTTC | CASRTETREAKNIQYF
TRBD2 | TRBJ2-1 | - | TRBV5-1 | TGCGCCAGCGCACCCCAGGGGACTAGCGGGGATGAGCAGTTCTTC | CASAPQGTSGDEQFF
- | TRBJ1-2 | - | TRBV19 | TGTGCCAGTAGTATGGGGGGCTATGGCTACACCTTC | CASSMGGYGYTF
TRBD2 | TRBJ2-7 | - | TRBV10-3 | TGTGCCATCAGTAAAACTAGCGAACTCCAGTACTTC | CAISKTSELQYF
- | TRBJ2-1 | - | TRBV28 | TGTGCCAGCAGTTTCGCCGACAGTTCCTACAATGAGCAGTTCTTC | CASSFADSSYNEQFF
TRBD1 | TRBJ2-1 | - | TRBV19 | TGTGCCAGTAGCCGGGACAGGCAGTTCTTC | CASSRDRQFF
- | TRBJ1-1 | - | TRBV5-6 | TGTGCCAGCAGCTTATGGTTCCTCAGGGTTGGGAACACTGAAGCTTTCTTT | CASSLWFLRVGNTEAFF
TRBD2 | TRBJ2-1 | - | TRBV28 | TGTGCCAGCAGCCGCCCGGGACTAGTCTTCAATGAGCAGTTCTTC | CASSRPGLVFNEQFF
- | TRBJ1-5 | few | TRBV23-1 | TGCGCCAGCCTCTCCTGGGAGAACCTCAATCAGCCCCAGCATTTT | CASLSWENLNQPQHF
- | TRBJ2-7 | few | TRBV3-1/TRBV3-2 | TGTGCCAGCAGCCGGGGGCAGGGGCACAGCGAGCAGTACTTC | CASSRGQGHSEQYF
TRBD1 | TRBJ1-4 | - | TRBV2 | TGTGCCAGCAGGGCCGGGACAGGGGCTGAAAAACTGTTTTTT | CASRAGTGAEKLFF
- | TRBJ1-5 | - | TRBV19 | TGTGCCAGTAGTAAACAGGCCTCAGGGTCATCCAATCAGCCCCAGCATTTT | CASSKQASGSSNQPQHF
- | TRBJ2-5 | once | TRBV5-4 | TGTGCCAGCAGCCTCGATAGTAATCGACAAGAGACCCAGTACTTC | CASSLDSNRQETQYF
TRBD1 | TRBJ2-4 | - | TRBV15 | TGTGCCACCAGCAGAGGGACAGGTGACATTCAGTACTTC | CATSRGTGDIQYF
TRBD2 | TRBJ2-1 | - | TRBV28 | TGTGCCAGCAGTTTAGTTCTAGCGGGAGCCCCGTTCTTC | CASSLVLAGAPFF
TRBD1 | TRBJ2-5 | - | TRBV6-6 | TGTGCCAGCAGTTATGGACAGGGGCGAGGAGAGACCCAGTACTTC | CASSYGQGRGETQYF
- | TRBJ2-2 | - | TRBV2 | TGTGCCAGCAGAGGTGGGAGGAGCACCGGGGAGCTGTTTTTT | CASRGGRSTGELFF
- | TRBJ1-1 | - | TRBV2 | TGTGCCAGCAAATCAACCCCTACCTACTTTTTCTTT | CASKSTPTYFFF
TRBD2 | TRBJ2-5 | - | TRBV11-2 | TGTGCCAGCAGCTTCGGCGGGAGAAACCAAGAGACCCAGTACTTC | CASSFGGRNQETQYF
TRBD2 | TRBJ2-2 | - | TRBV3-1/TRBV3-2 | TGTGCCAGCAGCCAATTATCTAGCGGGAGGGCTGCCGGGGAGCTGTTTTTT | CASSQLSSGRAAGELFF
TRBD1 | TRBJ1-2 | once | TRBV28 | TGTGCCAGCAGTTTTCCCTCACAGGGGCTAGGTGGCTACACCTTC | CASSFPSQGLGGYTF
TRBD1 | TRBJ1-2 | once | TRBV7-9 | TGTGCCAGCAGCAACGCAGGGGGCGGGTACTATGGCTACACCTTC | CASSNAGGGYYGYTF
TRBD1 | TRBJ2-3 | - | TRBV2 | TGTGCCAGCAGTCTAAGACAGGGTTTCACAGATACGCAGTATTTT | CASSLRQGFTDTQYF
- | TRBJ2-1 | - | TRBV5-1 | TGCGCCAGCAGTGGGCAGAACAATGAGCAGTTCTTC | CASSGQNNEQFF
TRBD2 | TRBJ2-5 | - | TRBV6-1 | TGTGCCAGCAGTGAGTGGGGAGGGAGGGAGACCCAGTACTTC | CASSEWGGRETQYF
- | TRBJ2-3 | - | TRBV3-1/TRBV3-2 | TGTGCCAGCAGCCAAGATCTCTACACAGATACGCAGTATTTT | CASSQDLYTDTQYF
- | TRBJ1-2 | - | TRBV7-8 | TGTGCCAGCAGCTTAAGAGACCAGGGCTTCTATGGCTACACCTTC | CASSLRDQGFYGYTF
TRBD1 | TRBJ2-7 | - | TRBV4-2 | TGTGCCAGCAGCCAAGAGGGGGACAGGCCCCGAGAGGACTCCTACGAGCAGTACTTC | CASSQEGDRPREDSYEQYF
- | TRBJ1-2 | once | TRBV3-1/TRBV3-2 | TGTGCCAGCAGCCAAGGGAGGGCCAAAAACTATGGCTACACCTTC | CASSQGRAKNYGYTF
- | TRBJ2-7 | - | TRBV6-6 | TGTGCCAGCAGTTCCCGGCAACTAAGCTCCTACGAGCAGTACTTC | CASSSRQLSSYEQYF
TRBD2 | TRBJ2-1 | - | TRBV7-3 | TGTGCCAGCAGCCAATCCGGGGGGGCCCTCAGTGAGCAGTTCTTC | CASSQSGGALSEQFF
TRBD2 | TRBJ2-7 | once | TRBV3-1/TRBV3-2 | TGTGCCAGCAGCCCTGGACTAGAACTTTGCGAGCAGTACTTC | CASSPGLELCEQYF
- | TRBJ1-3 | - | TRBV3-1/TRBV3-2 | TGTGCCAGCAGCCTTTGGGGGGGCTCTGGAAACACCATATATTTT | CASSLWGGSGNTIYF
TRBD1 | TRBJ1-2 | few | TRBV5-1 | TGCGCCAGCAGAAGGGACAGTAACTATGGCTACACCTTC | CASRRDSNYGYTF
TRBD2 | TRBJ2-1 | - | TRBV6-2/TRBV6-3 | TGTGCCAGCAGTCGGCGGGGGAATGAGCAGTTCTTC | CASSRRGNEQFF
- | TRBJ2-7 | once | TRBV3-1/TRBV3-2 | TGTGCCAGCAGCCAAGAATTCCTGGCCACGTCCTACGAGCAGTACTTC | CASSQEFLATSYEQYF
- | TRBJ2-3 | - | TRBV9 | TGTGCCAGCAGCGCCCTCCCGTCTCAAGGGGTTGATACGCAGTATTTT | CASSALPSQGVDTQYF
TRBD2 | TRBJ2-1 | - | TRBV11-1 | TGTGCCAGCAGCCCTGGACTAGCGGGAGCGAATGAGCAGTTCTTC | CASSPGLAGANEQFF
- | TRBJ1-6 | - | TRBV3-1/TRBV3-2 | TGTGCCAGCAGCGGACGGAGAGGGAACTCACCCCTCCACTTT | CASSGRRGNSPLHF
TRBD1 | TRBJ2-7 | - | TRBV5-1 | TGCGCCAGCAGCGCTTGGACAGGAACCTACGAGCAGTACTTC | CASSAWTGTYEQYF
- | TRBJ1-2 | - | TRBV4-2 | TGTGCCAGCAGCCAAGATCGGGGGGCATATGGCTACACCTTC | CASSQDRGAYGYTF
- | TRBJ2-2 | - | TRBV27 | TGTGCCAGCAGTAGACTAGTTCGAGGGGAGCTGTTTTTT | CASSRLVRGELFF
- | TRBJ2-7 | - | TRBV6-5 | TGTGCCAGCAAGAACCGGGCGGGGTACGAGCAGTACTTC | CASKNRAGYEQYF
- | TRBJ1-5 | - | TRBV12-3/TRBV12-4 | TGTGCCAGCAGTTTAGGGGCCAATCAGCCCCAGCATTTT | CASSLGANQPQHF
TRBD2 | TRBJ2-1 | - | TRBV30 | TGTGCCTGGAGTGTGCTAGCGGGGCCCTACAATGAGCAGTTCTTC | CAWSVLAGPYNEQFF
- | TRBJ1-4 | - | TRBV6-5 | TGTGCCAGCAGCTTTACAGGGCGACGTGAAAAACTGTTTTTT | CASSFTGRREKLFF
- | TRBJ2-6 | - | TRBV4-2 | TGTGCCAGCAGCCAAGATGGAGGGGCTGGGGCCAACGTCCTGACTTTC | CASSQDGGAGANVLTF